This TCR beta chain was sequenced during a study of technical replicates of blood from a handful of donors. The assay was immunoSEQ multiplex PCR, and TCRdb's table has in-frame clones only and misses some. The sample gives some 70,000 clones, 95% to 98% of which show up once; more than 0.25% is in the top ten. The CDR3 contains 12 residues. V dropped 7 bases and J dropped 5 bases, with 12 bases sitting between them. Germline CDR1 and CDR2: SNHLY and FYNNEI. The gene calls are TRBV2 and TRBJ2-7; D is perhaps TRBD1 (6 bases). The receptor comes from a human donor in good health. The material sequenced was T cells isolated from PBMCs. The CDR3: CASKLQGNEQYF. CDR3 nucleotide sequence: TGTGCCAGCAAACTACAGGGCAACGAGCAGTACTTC.